These 15 T cell receptor beta chains originate from one sample sequenced in a study of T-cell memory formation after mild COVID-19. Each CDR3 protein gets one entry after TCRdb re-called the 5' RACE reads with MiXCR. The table records 400,000 to 500,000 distinct CDR3 sequences, about a sixth of them present only once. Sequencing was carried out using PBMCs or a T cell subset sorted from them (not recorded which). Receptors were obtained from a man younger than 35 who had mild COVID-19 (a few samples of this study predate the infection). Cell type and time point are not known.

This clonotype was recorded many times. This chain joins TRBV12-3 or TRBV12-4 and TRBJ2-1; 11 bases line up with TRBD1. The ends lost 2 bases at V and 4 bases at J; junction bases unmatched: 4. This CDR3 comprises 16 residues. The CDR3 loop is CASSLTGTGGYNEQFF. The CDR3 region has the DNA TGTGCCAGCAGTTTAACCGGGACAGGGGGGTACAATGAGCAGTTCTTC.

The V gene is TRBV29-1, the J gene TRBJ1-1; D is perhaps TRBD1 (5 bases). With 7 bases removed from V and 4 bases from J, the gap between germline ends came to 19 bases. The CDR3 extends over 14 amino acids. The germline gives CDR1 SQVTM, CDR2 ANQGSEA. The CDR3 spells CSAGRAGPLTEAFF. DNA of the CDR3: TGCAGCGCGGGAAGGGCAGGGCCACTCACTGAAGCTTTCTTT.

CDR3 residues: CAISESVQGGTQYF. The CDR3 DNA follows: TGTGCCATCAGTGAGTCGGTCCAGGGAGGGACCCAGTACTTC. V and J are TRBV10-3 and TRBJ2-5; D is perhaps TRBD2 (6 bases). The V gene lost 0 bases and the J gene lost 7 bases, with 12 bases spanning the gap. Germline V gives CDR1 ENHRY, CDR2 SYGVKD. The CDR3 runs to 14 residues.

This chain links TRBV11-2 with TRBJ2-6; D might be TRBD2 (7 bases). V was clipped by 3 bases and J by 5 bases, with 11 bases between them. The CDR3 is 15 residues long. CDR1 SGHAT and CDR2 FQNNGV come from the germline V gene. The DNA of the CDR3 is TGTGCCAGCAGCTTTGGGGGGGCTTGGGCCAACGTCCTGACTTTC. It specifies CASSFGGAWANVLTF.

This sequence joins TRBV12-3 or TRBV12-4 and TRBJ2-1; TRBD2 matches 7 bases. The CDR3 loop spans 16 amino acids. Trimming cost V 5 bases and J 10 bases; bases outside gene matches: 17. CDR3 sequence: CASSTPRTALGGEQFF. The CDR3 region has the DNA TGTGCCAGCAGTACACCCCGGACCGCCCTCGGGGGGGAGCAGTTCTTC.

V is TRBV30 and J is TRBJ2-7, with D possibly TRBD1 on 6 matching bases. Germline lookup yields CDR1 GTSNPN and CDR2 SVGIG (reference sequence). V lost 4 bases, J lost 2 bases, and 9 bases lay in between. This CDR3 is 12 amino acids long. CDR3 residues: CAWTQGTYEQYF. CDR3 bases: TGTGCCTGGACACAGGGAACCTACGAGCAGTACTTC.

The CDR3 bases are TGTGCCAGCTCTCACGGGGGGGACAATGAGCAGTTCTTC. Protein sequence: CASSHGGDNEQFF. The rearrangement uses TRBV18 and TRBJ2-1, with 8 bases that match TRBD2. V shed 6 bases and J 5 bases; nucleotides not matched to a gene: 3. This CDR3 is 13 amino acids long. CDR1 is KGHSH, CDR2 LQKENI, per germline.

The genes are TRBV7-8 and TRBJ2-3, with TRBD2 identical over 9 bases. This CDR3 comprises 17 residues. Germline lookup yields CDR1 SGHVS and CDR2 FQNEAQ. V shed 1 base and J 2 bases; nucleotides not matched to a gene: 7. The CDR3 protein is CASSLGASGEDTDTQYF. For the CDR3, the DNA is TGTGCCAGCAGCTTAGGGGCTAGCGGGGAAGACACAGATACGCAGTATTTT.

The gene calls are TRBV5-1 and TRBJ1-2; no clear D. The germline CDR1 and CDR2 sequences are SGHRS and YFSETQ. The CDR3 spans 14 residues. V shed 2 bases and J shed 2 bases, with 10 bases lying between them. As DNA, the CDR3 is TGCGCCAGCAGCTTACCGGGCCGCAACTATGGCTACACCTTC. Residues: CASSLPGRNYGYTF.

Only a few counts were recorded for this clonotype. This chain links TRBV12-3 or TRBV12-4 with TRBJ2-7; D is unclear. This CDR3 contains 12 residues. Trimming removed 5 bases from V and 2 bases from J, with 7 bases in between. The DNA for the CDR3 is TGTGCCAGCAGTCGCCCCCCCTACGAGCAGTACTTC. This encodes CASSRPPYEQYF.

This clonotype was seen more than once but under ten times. V is TRBV5-1 and J is TRBJ1-4; TRBD1 aligns across 8 bases. Germline V gives CDR1 SGHRS, CDR2 YFSETQ. V gave up 0 bases and J gave up 6 bases; unmatched junction bases: 4. The CDR3 totals 15 residues. The CDR3 protein is CASSLAPGGDEKLFF. The CDR3 DNA sequence: TGCGCCAGCAGCTTGGCCCCAGGGGGCGATGAAAAACTGTTTTTT.

The gene calls are TRBV6-1 and TRBJ2-7; a possible D gene is TRBD2 (5 bases). Per the germline V gene, CDR1 is MNHNS and CDR2 is SASEGT. Trimming removed 4 bases from V and 1 base from J, with 14 bases in between. The CDR3 sequence is 15 residues long. In DNA form, the CDR3 reads TGTGCCAGCAGTGTGTGGCTCCGCGGGTCCTACGAGCAGTACGTC. This encodes CASSVWLRGSYEQYV.

This clonotype was seen more than once but under ten times. The V and J genes are TRBV10-1 and TRBJ1-5; D call uncertain. The V end lost 8 bases, the J end lost 4 bases, and 18 bases lay between the germline ends. Germline V lookup: CDR1 WNHNN, CDR2 SYGVQD (reference sequence). This CDR3 has 15 residues. As DNA, the CDR3 is TGCGCCAGCCGGAAGGCAGTGCCCGATAATCAGCCCCAGCATTTT. Encoded protein: CASRKAVPDNQPQHF.

The chain carries TRBV7-9 and TRBJ1-5; D not resolved. Deletions cut 6 bases from V and 7 bases from J, with 13 bases between. The CDR3 is 13 amino acids. The germline CDR1 and CDR2 sequences are SEHNR and FQNEAQ (reference sequence). As DNA, the CDR3 is TGTGCCAGCAGGTTACCCGTCAACCAGCCCCAGCATTTT. It translates to CASRLPVNQPQHF.

This clonotype has just a few counts. This chain joins TRBV6-2 or TRBV6-3 and TRBJ1-5; D is possibly TRBD1 (5 bases). CDR3 size: 15 residues. V lost 2 bases, J lost 3 bases, and 11 bases lay in between. Germline CDR1 reads MNHEY; CDR2 reads SVGEGT. The CDR3 is CASSYPGSINQPQHF. As DNA, the CDR3 is TGTGCCAGCAGTTACCCAGGGAGCATCAATCAGCCCCAGCATTTT.